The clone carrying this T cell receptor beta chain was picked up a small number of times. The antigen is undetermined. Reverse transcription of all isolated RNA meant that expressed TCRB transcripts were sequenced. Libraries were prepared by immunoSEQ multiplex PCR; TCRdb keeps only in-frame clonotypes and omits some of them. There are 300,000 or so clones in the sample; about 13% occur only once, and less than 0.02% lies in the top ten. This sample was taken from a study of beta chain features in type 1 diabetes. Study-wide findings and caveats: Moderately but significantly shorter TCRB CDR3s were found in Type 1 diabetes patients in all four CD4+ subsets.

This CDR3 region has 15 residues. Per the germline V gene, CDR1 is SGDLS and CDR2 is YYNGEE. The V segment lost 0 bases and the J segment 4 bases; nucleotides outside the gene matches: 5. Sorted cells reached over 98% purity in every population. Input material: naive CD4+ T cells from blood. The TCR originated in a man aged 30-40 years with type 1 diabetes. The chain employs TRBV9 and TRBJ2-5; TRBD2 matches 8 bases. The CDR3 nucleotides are TGTGCCAGCAGCGTAGCGGCGGGAGGCAGAGAGACCCAGTACTTC. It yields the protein CASSVAAGGRETQYF. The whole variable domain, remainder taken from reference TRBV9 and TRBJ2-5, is DSGVTQTPKHLITATGQRVTLRCSPRSGDLSVYWYQQSLDQGLQFLIQYYNGEERAKGNILERFSAQQFPDLHSELNLSSLELGDSALYFCASSVAAGGRETQYFGPGTRLLVL.